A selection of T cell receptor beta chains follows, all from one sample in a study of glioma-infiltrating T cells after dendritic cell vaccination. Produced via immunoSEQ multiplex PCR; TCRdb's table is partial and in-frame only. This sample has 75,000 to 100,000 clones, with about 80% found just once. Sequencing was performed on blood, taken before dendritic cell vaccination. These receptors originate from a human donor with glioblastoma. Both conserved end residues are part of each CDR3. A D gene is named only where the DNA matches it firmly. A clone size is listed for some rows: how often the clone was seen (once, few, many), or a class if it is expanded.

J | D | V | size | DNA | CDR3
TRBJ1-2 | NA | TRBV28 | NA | TGTGCCAGCAGTGTCTTGCAGGGAAATGTCTATGGCTACACCTTC | CASSVLQGNVYGYTF
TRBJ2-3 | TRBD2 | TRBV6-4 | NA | TGTGCCAGCAGTGAGGCGGGAGGGTCGAATACGCAGTATTTT | CASSEAGGSNTQYF
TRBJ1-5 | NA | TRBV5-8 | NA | TGTGCCAGCAGCTCCACAGATCAGCCCCAGCATTTT | CASSSTDQPQHF
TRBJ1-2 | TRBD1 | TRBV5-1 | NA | TGCGCCAGCAGCTTCGGACAGGGGGACTATGGCTACACCTTC | CASSFGQGDYGYTF
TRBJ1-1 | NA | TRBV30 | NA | TGTGCCTGGATCCCTCCGTTACAAATGAACACTGAAGCTTTCTTT | CAWIPPLQMNTEAFF
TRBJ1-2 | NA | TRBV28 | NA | TGTGCCAGCACTCAACTTCTATCTTCGGGCTACACCTTC | CASTQLLSSGYTF
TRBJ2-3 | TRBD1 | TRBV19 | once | TGTGCCAGTAGGGGACAGGGAGATACGCAGTATTTT | CASRGQGDTQYF
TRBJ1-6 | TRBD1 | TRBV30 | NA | TGTGCCTGGAGGGGGGGACGGACAGGATATAATTCACCCCTCCACTTT | CAWRGGRTGYNSPLHF
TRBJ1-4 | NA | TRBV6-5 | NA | TGTGCCAGCAGCCAGGGATCAACTAATGAAAAACTGTTTTTT | CASSQGSTNEKLFF
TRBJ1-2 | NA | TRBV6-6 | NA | TGTGCCAGCAGTAAGGGGTTTGATAACTATGGCTACACCTTC | CASSKGFDNYGYTF
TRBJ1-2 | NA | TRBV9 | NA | TGTGCCAGCAGCGTAGCGTCAGGCCAAACTGACTATGGCTACACCTTC | CASSVASGQTDYGYTF
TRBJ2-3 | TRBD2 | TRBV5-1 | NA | TGCGCCAGCAGCTTAGCGGGGACGACAGATACGCAGTATTTT | CASSLAGTTDTQYF
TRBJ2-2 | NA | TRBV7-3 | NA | TGTGCCAGCAGCCCGGGACTCCCGAACACCGGGGAGCTGTTTTTT | CASSPGLPNTGELFF
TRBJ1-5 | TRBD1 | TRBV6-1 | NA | TGTGCCAGCAGTGGGAGGACAGGGTTAAATCAGCCCCAGCATTTT | CASSGRTGLNQPQHF
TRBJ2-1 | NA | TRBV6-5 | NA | TGTGCCAGCAGTTACAAAACAGGGAATGAGCAGTTCTTC | CASSYKTGNEQFF